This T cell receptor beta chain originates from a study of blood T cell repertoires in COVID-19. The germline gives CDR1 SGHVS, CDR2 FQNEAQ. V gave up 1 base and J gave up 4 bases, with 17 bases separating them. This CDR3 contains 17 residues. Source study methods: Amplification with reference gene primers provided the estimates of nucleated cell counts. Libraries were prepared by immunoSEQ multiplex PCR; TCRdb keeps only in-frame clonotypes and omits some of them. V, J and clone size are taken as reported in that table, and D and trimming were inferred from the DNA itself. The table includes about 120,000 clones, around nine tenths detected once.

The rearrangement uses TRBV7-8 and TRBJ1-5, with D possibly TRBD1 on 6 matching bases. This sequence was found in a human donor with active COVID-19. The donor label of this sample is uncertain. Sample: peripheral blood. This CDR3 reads CASSLVPGAAFNQPQHF. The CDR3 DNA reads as TGTGCCAGCAGCTTAGTGCCAGGGGCCGCATTTAATCAGCCCCAGCATTTT.